Listed below are T cell receptor beta chains from one sample, sequenced in a study of T cells in Graves' hyperthyroidism and ophthalmopathy. TCRdb recomputed calls from the multiplex PCR reads with MiXCR, one row per CDR3 protein. In the table there are some 580,000 distinct CDR3 sequences, approximately 15% of which are singletons. The sequencing sample was made of blood. All receptors come from a woman aged 35 to 49 with Graves' ophthalmopathy. CDR3s include the opening cysteine and the closing phenylalanine or tryptophan. A D gene is named only where the DNA matches it firmly. Clone size is shown for a subset of rows, as once, few, many or a class of expanded clone.

j_call v_call d_call clone_size cdr3_aa cdr3_nt
TRBJ2-7 TRBV5-5 NA many CASSSTRDTWDEQYF TGTGCCAGCAGCTCGACCCGGGACACCTGGGACGAGCAGTACTTC
TRBJ1-4 TRBV5-1 NA few CASSLETAGNEKLFF TGCGCCAGCAGCTTGGAGACGGCGGGTAATGAAAAACTGTTTTTT
TRBJ1-1 TRBV2 NA many CATRGVGGNTEAFF TGTGCCACCCGAGGCGTGGGGGGGAACACTGAAGCTTTCTTT
TRBJ1-1 TRBV7-3 NA NA CASSLAPLTNTEAFF TGTGCCAGCAGCTTGGCACCCTTAACAAACACTGAAGCTTTCTTT
TRBJ1-1 TRBV3-1 NA many CASSQGVGWGTEAFF TGTGCCAGCAGCCAAGGCGTAGGATGGGGCACTGAAGCTTTCTTT
TRBJ2-1 TRBV19 TRBD2 NA CASRGDSGDYNEQFF TGTGCCAGTAGGGGAGATAGCGGGGACTACAATGAGCAGTTCTTC
TRBJ2-5 TRBV18 TRBD1 few CASSSTGAQGETQYF TGTGCCAGCTCGTCGACAGGGGCCCAGGGGGAGACCCAGTACTTC
TRBJ2-7 TRBV15 TRBD1 NA CATSRSDRDYGEQYF TGTGCCACCAGCAGAAGCGACAGGGATTATGGCGAGCAGTACTTC
TRBJ2-1 TRBV11-2 TRBD1 many CASSLTPGQGGNEQFF TGTGCCAGCAGCCTAACCCCGGGACAGGGAGGGAATGAGCAGTTCTTC
TRBJ2-5 TRBV7-8 NA few CASSLNSLGGTQYF TGTGCCAGCAGCTTAAACAGCTTAGGTGGGACCCAGTACTTC
TRBJ1-2 TRBV20-1 TRBD1 few CSVLTGDYGYTF TGCAGTGTCCTGACAGGGGACTATGGCTACACCTTC
TRBJ1-2 TRBV6-1 TRBD1 few CASRRTGEPNYGYTF TGTGCCAGCAGGAGGACAGGGGAACCTAACTATGGCTACACCTTC
TRBJ1-2 TRBV3-1 NA many CASSQDGGRANYGYTF TGTGCCAGCAGCCAAGATGGGGGGCGCGCTAACTATGGCTACACCTTC
TRBJ1-1 TRBV2 NA few CASRSGTPPRIF TGTGCCAGCAGGTCCGGGACTCCTCCGAGGATCTTT
TRBJ2-3 TRBV30 NA NA CAWSPTFMGGTDTQYF TGTGCCTGGAGTCCCACCTTTATGGGAGGTACAGATACGCAGTATTTT
TRBJ1-6 TRBV28 TRBD1 few CASRTTGPNSPLHF TGTGCCAGCAGGACGACAGGGCCTAATTCACCCCTCCACTTT
TRBJ2-7 TRBV7-9 NA NA CASSFSGTTAYEQYF TGTGCCAGCAGCTTTTCCGGGACAACCGCCTACGAGCAGTACTTC
TRBJ2-7 TRBV6-6 NA many CASSYSRQGKNEQYF TGTGCCAGCAGTTACTCTCGGCAGGGGAAGAACGAGCAGTACTTC
TRBJ2-1 TRBV2 TRBD2 once CASSAREAGAQNEQFF TGTGCCAGCTCAGCCCGAGAAGCGGGGGCGCAAAATGAGCAGTTCTTC
TRBJ1-1 TRBV7-3 NA many CASSLGSGFEAFF TGTGCCAGCAGTTTAGGGTCGGGATTTGAAGCTTTCTTT
TRBJ1-2 TRBV6-2/TRBV6-3 TRBD1 few CASSETGEITF TGTGCCAGCAGTGAGACAGGGGAGATAACCTTC
TRBJ2-1 TRBV6-1 TRBD2 NA CASRDAGGRSNEQFF TGTGCCAGCAGGGATGCGGGAGGCAGGAGCAATGAGCAGTTCTTC
TRBJ1-6 TRBV28 TRBD1 many CASRSGTGGAYNSPLHF TGTGCCAGCAGGTCAGGGACAGGGGGAGCCTATAATTCACCCCTCCACTTT
TRBJ2-6 TRBV4-1 TRBD1 few CASSPGQGAGGANVLTF TGCGCCAGCAGCCCTGGACAGGGTGCGGGTGGGGCCAACGTCCTGACTTTC
TRBJ2-3 TRBV3-1 TRBD1 many CASSQEGQGPATSQYF TGTGCCAGCAGCCAAGAGGGACAGGGCCCCGCCACGTCGCAGTATTTT
TRBJ2-3 TRBV6-1 NA many CASRPYRQRKDTQYF TGTGCCAGCAGGCCCTATCGGCAGAGGAAAGATACGCAGTATTTT
TRBJ1-6 TRBV2 NA many CASSEETAYNSPLHF TGTGCCAGCAGTGAAGAGACAGCCTATAATTCACCCCTCCACTTT
TRBJ1-1 TRBV28 TRBD1 many CASSWTGRENTEAFF TGTGCCAGCAGTTGGACAGGGAGGGAGAACACTGAAGCTTTCTTT
TRBJ2-3 TRBV5-1 NA few CASSLSRAAGQDTQYF TGCGCCAGCAGCTTGAGTAGGGCGGCCGGTCAAGATACGCAGTATTTT
TRBJ1-5 TRBV20-1 TRBD1 NA CSASRVGQGEIGNQPQHF TGCAGTGCTAGTAGAGTGGGACAGGGGGAAATTGGCAATCAGCCCCAGCATTTT
TRBJ2-7 TRBV7-2 NA few CASSLGTKYEQYF TGTGCCAGCAGCTTAGGGACTAAGTACGAGCAGTACTTC
TRBJ1-5 TRBV18 NA many CASSPTAPSAQHF TGTGCCAGCTCACCGACAGCCCCTTCAGCCCAGCATTTT
TRBJ1-1 TRBV5-1 NA many CASSLGDGEAFF TGCGCCAGCAGCTTGGGGGACGGTGAAGCTTTCTTT
TRBJ2-7 TRBV3-1 TRBD1 NA CASSQETGYEQYF TGTGCCAGCAGCCAAGAGACAGGGTACGAGCAGTACTTC
TRBJ1-5 TRBV2 NA NA CASSERDGNQPQHF TGTGCCAGCAGTGAACGGGACGGCAATCAGCCCCAGCATTTT
TRBJ2-3 TRBV29-1 TRBD1 few CSVGQGRTDTQYF TGCAGCGTTGGACAGGGGAGGACAGATACGCAGTATTTT
TRBJ1-2 TRBV6-1 NA many CASRHEGGYTF TGTGCCAGCAGGCACGAGGGTGGCTACACCTTC
TRBJ2-5 TRBV2 NA many CASSEAPVQETQYF TGTGCCAGCAGTGAGGCCCCTGTCCAAGAGACCCAGTACTTC
TRBJ2-1 TRBV6-1 NA many CASMPQTVDNEQFF TGTGCCAGCATGCCCCAAACCGTCGACAATGAGCAGTTCTTC
TRBJ1-5 TRBV12-3/TRBV12-4 NA NA CASSFDIRPQPQHF TGTGCCAGCAGTTTCGACATAAGGCCACAGCCCCAGCATTTT
TRBJ2-5 TRBV12-3/TRBV12-4 TRBD1 many CASGWREDRGNGETQYF TGTGCCAGCGGGTGGCGTGAGGACAGGGGAAACGGGGAGACCCAGTACTTC
TRBJ2-7 TRBV20-1 TRBD1 many CSATSSPGQGVYEQYF TGCAGTGCTACCAGCAGCCCGGGACAGGGGGTTTACGAGCAGTACTTC
TRBJ1-4 TRBV7-2 NA NA CASSSPGRTNEKLFF TGTGCCAGCAGCTCACCGGGACGGACTAATGAAAAACTGTTTTTT
TRBJ1-5 TRBV6-1 NA many CASSEVPLISQPQHF TGTGCCAGCAGTGAGGTCCCTCTCATCAGTCAGCCCCAGCATTTT
TRBJ1-2 TRBV19 NA NA CASSSSGYYGYTF TGTGCCAGTAGTTCCTCGGGCTACTATGGCTACACCTTC
TRBJ2-5 TRBV29-1 NA many CSVDLGRETQYF TGCAGCGTTGATTTGGGGAGAGAGACCCAGTACTTC
TRBJ1-6 TRBV11-3 NA many CASSLVRDSPLHF TGTGCCAGCAGCTTAGTTAGGGATTCACCCCTCCACTTT
TRBJ2-1 TRBV7-9 TRBD2 many CASSPTLAGYNEQFF TGTGCCAGCAGCCCCACCCTAGCGGGGTACAATGAGCAGTTCTTC
TRBJ2-1 TRBV15 TRBD1 NA CATSRPDRGPIDEQFF TGTGCCACCAGCAGACCAGACAGGGGGCCTATCGATGAGCAGTTCTTC
TRBJ2-7 TRBV12-3/TRBV12-4 TRBD1 few CASSLVRDRGNEQYF TGTGCCAGCAGTTTAGTCCGGGACAGGGGTAACGAGCAGTACTTC
TRBJ2-1 TRBV7-9 NA NA CASSKGARSGRAYNEQFF TGTGCCAGCAGCAAAGGGGCGCGCAGCGGAAGAGCCTACAATGAGCAGTTCTTC
TRBJ1-5 TRBV27 NA NA CAISGSVRIEPQHF TGTGCCATCAGCGGGAGTGTTCGTATAGAGCCCCAGCATTTT
TRBJ1-1 TRBV5-1 NA few CASSLAGGQNTEAFF TGCGCCAGCAGCTTGGCCGGGGGCCAGAACACTGAAGCTTTCTTT